These T cell receptor beta chains were read from a single sample in a study of shared clonotypes between healthy human individuals. The protocol was immunoSEQ multiplex PCR, while the TCRdb copy is restricted to in-frame clones and leaves out a portion. The table has a few hundred thousand clones, about 95% seen once. The sample taken for sequencing was naive CD8+ T cells sorted from blood. The source of these receptors is a woman between 25 and 40 years old in good health. CDR3s include the opening cysteine and the closing phenylalanine or tryptophan. The order of the fields is J gene, CDR3 length, V gene, CDR3 protein.

TRBJ2-1 | 15 | TRBV30 | CAWRGVGSSYNEQFF
TRBJ2-7 | 15 | TRBV4-1 | CASSQPGTGTGEQYF
TRBJ2-7 | 14 | TRBV10-3 | CAISGDRTRYEQYF
TRBJ2-7 | 15 | TRBV2 | CASSEGAVPSYEQYF
TRBJ2-3 | 15 | TRBV9 | CASSGGTSGTDTQYF
TRBJ2-7 | 13 | TRBV11-2 | CASSMGLTYEQYF
TRBJ2-5 | 12 | TRBV11-2 | CASSYMGETQYF
TRBJ2-1 | 15 | TRBV28 | CASSQQGISYNEQFF
TRBJ1-2 | 15 | TRBV6-5 | CASSYSLLPGDGYTF
TRBJ2-7 | 12 | TRBV7-9 | CASSSDRGEQYF
TRBJ2-3 | 14 | TRBV27 | CASSLSDNTDTQYF
TRBJ2-3 | 16 | TRBV11-3 | CASSLGPAQSTDTQYF
TRBJ2-7 | 14 | TRBV4-1 | CASSHAGGAYEQYF
TRBJ1-1 | 14 | TRBV6-1 | CASSDIGKNTEAFF
TRBJ2-2 | 14 | TRBV4-1 | CASSQRLQTGELFF
TRBJ2-1 | 12 | TRBV30 | CAWRPLGLEQFF
TRBJ2-3 | 13 | TRBV19 | CASRGRGEDTQYF
TRBJ1-1 | 14 | TRBV7-6 | CASSDRQVNTEAFF
TRBJ2-7 | 15 | TRBV7-8 | CASSRPGQGAYEQYF
TRBJ2-1 | 14 | TRBV11-3 | CASSVRDGYNEQFF
TRBJ2-1 | 12 | TRBV5-1 | CASETDDNEQFF
- | 14 | TRBV2 | CASSEIGQGYEQYF
TRBJ2-3 | 13 | TRBV27 | CASSLSALDTQYF
TRBJ1-5 | 15 | TRBV6-5 | CASSSHRGSHQPQHF
TRBJ2-2 | 15 | TRBV13 | CASSQRRGATGELFF
TRBJ2-5 | 13 | TRBV11-3 | CASSRRGQETQYF
TRBJ2-7 | 16 | TRBV7-9 | CASSPRGEASPHEQYF
TRBJ2-7 | 14 | TRBV6-5 | CASSAFSEYYEQYF
TRBJ1-2 | 15 | TRBV29-1 | CSVDGERLFIDGYTF
TRBJ2-7 | 12 | TRBV11-2 | CASSSSIYEQYF
TRBJ1-5 | 20 | TRBV27 | CASSDKGQPPGFTSNQPQHF
TRBJ2-7 | 12 | TRBV28 | CASSLVMEEQYF
TRBJ2-2 | 15 | TRBV4-1 | CASSQDRTSTGELFF
TRBJ2-7 | 14 | TRBV28 | CASSPDFEGLEQYF
TRBJ2-1 | 14 | TRBV5-6 | CASSFGRDYNEQFF
TRBJ2-6 | 18 | TRBV18 | CASSPGQGLVPGANVLTF
TRBJ1-4 | 14 | TRBV7-9 | CASSSVLLEEKLFF
TRBJ2-1 | 15 | TRBV7-9 | CASSLVWGPYNEQFF
TRBJ2-7 | 15 | TRBV15 | CATSEGGEKVWEQYF
TRBJ2-7 | 13 | TRBV7-8 | CASSLDTAYEQYF
TRBJ2-1 | 15 | TRBV6-5 | CASPTVQGSYNEQFF
TRBJ1-5 | 19 | TRBV6-4 | CASSDEGFTGPRSNQPQHF
TRBJ2-7 | 14 | TRBV9 | CASSSDRSQGEQYF
TRBJ2-7 | 14 | TRBV27 | CASSPGQGGYEQYF
TRBJ2-3 | 14 | TRBV11-2 | CASSLYRVPDTQYF
TRBJ2-7 | 12 | TRBV5-4 | CASSLGVSEQYF
TRBJ2-3 | 17 | TRBV5-1 | CASSPMTSGSSTDTQYF
TRBJ1-1 | 16 | TRBV27 | CVSSIGGKDTGSEAFF
TRBJ2-3 | 12 | TRBV28 | CASAKGADTQYF
TRBJ2-2 | 16 | TRBV2 | CASSDPTSGNTGELFF
TRBJ2-7 | 14 | TRBV2 | CASSALGGVYEQYF
TRBJ2-7 | 13 | TRBV7-9 | CASSPGASYEQYF
TRBJ2-7 | 15 | TRBV28 | CASSFPRDGVLEQYF